A selection of T cell receptor beta chains follows, all from one sample in a study of blood T cell repertoires in COVID-19. Sequenced by immunoSEQ multiplex PCR; TCRdb stores in-frame clones only, minus some. The table lists hundreds of thousands of clones, about 85% of them singletons. Specimen: peripheral blood. These receptors were collected from a man between 18 and 35 years old with active or convalescent COVID-19. Each CDR3 is given with its conserved first and last residue. D genes are given only for firm matches. Rows may omit the clone size; those that give it use once, few, many or a size class.

clone_size	cdr3_length	j_call	d_call	v_call	cdr3_aa	cdr3_nt
.	14	TRBJ2-2	.	TRBV6-5	CAGKIAVPTGELFF	TGTGCCGGCAAAATAGCGGTACCCACCGGGGAGCTGTTTTTT
.	13	TRBJ1-4	.	TRBV11-2	CASSTDRQEKLFF	TGTGCCAGCAGCACCGACAGGCAGGAAAAACTGTTTTTT
.	17	TRBJ2-1	.	TRBV27	CASRPGDAYYSYNEQFF	TGTGCCAGCAGGCCAGGGGACGCATACTACTCCTACAATGAGCAGTTCTTC
.	15	TRBJ2-1	TRBD1	TRBV19	CASSTTGARYNEQFF	TGTGCCAGTAGTACTACAGGGGCCAGGTACAATGAGCAGTTCTTC
.	14	TRBJ1-1	TRBD1	TRBV6-5	CASNTGTGTTEAFF	TGTGCCAGCAACACCGGGACAGGGACCACTGAAGCTTTCTTT
.	16	TRBJ2-2	.	TRBV9	CASSYPQGISAGELFF	TGTGCCAGCAGCTACCCACAGGGAATCTCTGCCGGGGAGCTGTTTTTT
.	14	TRBJ1-4	TRBD1	TRBV11-2	CASSPQGDYMKLFF	TGTGCCAGCAGCCCACAGGGGGATTATATGAAACTGTTTTTT
.	14	TRBJ1-4	.	TRBV3-1/TRBV3-2	CASSPTATNEKLFF	TGTGCCAGCAGCCCGACTGCAACTAATGAAAAACTGTTTTTT
.	15	TRBJ2-2	.	TRBV27	CASRTGTSKAGELFF	TGTGCCAGCAGAACCGGGACATCAAAAGCCGGGGAGCTATTTTTT
.	16	TRBJ2-7	TRBD2	TRBV6-2/TRBV6-3	CASSPYRLAGGNEQYF	TGTGCCAGCAGCCCATACCGACTAGCGGGAGGCAACGAGCAGTACTTC
.	14	TRBJ1-3	.	TRBV9	CASSKQSSGNTIYF	TGTGCCAGCAGTAAACAGAGCTCTGGAAACACCATATATTTT
.	14	TRBJ2-1	.	TRBV10-1	CASSESGRDNEQFF	TGCGCCAGCAGTGAGTCGGGCAGGGACAATGAGCAGTTCTTC
.	18	TRBJ1-3	TRBD1	TRBV30	CAWSQGDRRVSGGNTIYF	TGTGCCTGGAGTCAAGGGGACAGGAGGGTTTCGGGAGGAAACACCATATATTTT
.	14	TRBJ2-7	TRBD1	TRBV6-6	CASSWDRVGYEQYF	TGTGCCAGCAGTTGGGACAGGGTGGGCTACGAGCAGTACTTC
.	14	TRBJ2-3	TRBD1	TRBV7-2	CASSTGQGTDTQYF	TGTGCCAGCAGCACCGGACAGGGGACAGATACGCAGTATTTT
.	15	TRBJ2-1	.	TRBV5-1	CASSFRVGSYNEQFF	TGCGCCAGCAGCTTCAGGGTAGGCTCCTACAATGAGCAGTTCTTC
.	13	TRBJ2-1	TRBD2	TRBV13	CASSFRGGDEQFF	TGTGCCAGCAGCTTCCGGGGAGGGGATGAGCAGTTCTTC
few	13	TRBJ1-2	.	TRBV5-8	CASSFLNRGGHTF	TGTGCCAGCAGCTTTTTGAATCGTGGCGGGCACACCTTC
.	16	TRBJ2-1	TRBD2	TRBV6-1	CASSGSGSLAYNEQFF	TGTGCCAGCAGTGGGAGCGGGAGTCTTGCCTACAATGAGCAGTTCTTC
.	13	TRBJ1-3	TRBD1	TRBV5-1	CASSLRTGTTIYF	TGCGCCAGCAGCTTAAGGACAGGAACCACCATATATTTT
.	14	TRBJ2-1	.	TRBV4-3	CASSQEYSYNEQFF	TGCGCCAGCAGCCAAGAGTACTCCTACAATGAGCAGTTCTTC
.	16	TRBJ2-1	TRBD2	TRBV18	CASSPPATSGDNEQFF	TGTGCCAGCTCACCACCGGCGACTAGCGGCGACAATGAGCAGTTCTTC
.	14	TRBJ2-4	.	TRBV5-4	CASSLGTSGPIQYF	TGTGCCAGCAGCTTGGGGACTTCCGGACCCATTCAGTACTTC
once	15	TRBJ1-5	TRBD1	TRBV2	CASNKETGLNQPQHF	TGTGCCAGCAACAAAGAGACAGGGCTTAATCAGCCCCAGCATTTT
.	18	TRBJ2-2	TRBD2	TRBV28	CASTPFSGSSRVFGELFF	TGTGCCAGCACCCCCTTTAGCGGGAGTTCGCGGGTATTCGGGGAGCTGTTTTTT
.	15	TRBJ2-5	TRBD2	TRBV5-1	CASSGAGGPMKTQYF	TGCGCCAGCAGCGGAGCGGGGGGGCCGATGAAGACCCAGTACTTC
.	14	TRBJ2-5	.	TRBV28	CASSFSGYKETQYF	TGTGCCAGCAGTTTTAGCGGTTATAAAGAGACCCAGTACTTC
.	14	TRBJ2-5	.	TRBV5-8	CASSRERKQETQYF	TGTGCCAGCTCTCGGGAACGGAAACAAGAGACCCAGTACTTC
.	15	TRBJ1-6	TRBD1	TRBV18	CASSPPGQGNSPLHF	TGTGCCAGCTCACCTCCGGGACAGGGTAATTCACCCCTCCACTTT
.	14	TRBJ2-7	.	TRBV19	CASSMGTPSYEQYF	TGTGCCAGTAGTATGGGGACTCCCTCCTACGAGCAGTACTTC
.	11	TRBJ1-1	.	TRBV6-5	CASSLGRAPFF	TGTGCCAGCAGTTTGGGCAGGGCCCCTTTCTTT
.	16	TRBJ1-1	.	TRBV27	CASSLSPGSANTEAFF	TGTGCCAGCAGTTTATCACCAGGATCGGCGAACACTGAAGCTTTCTTT
.	15	TRBJ1-4	.	TRBV5-1	CASSSRWQGDEKLFF	TGCGCCAGCAGCTCTAGGTGGCAGGGTGATGAAAAACTGTTTTTT
.	14	TRBJ1-1	.	TRBV10-3	CAISWSGENTEAFF	TGTGCCATCAGCTGGTCAGGTGAGAACACTGAAGCTTTCTTT
.	14	TRBJ1-1	.	TRBV7-2	CASSLPEGPYEAFF	TGTGCCAGCAGCTTACCGGAGGGTCCCTATGAAGCTTTCTTT
.	15	TRBJ1-2	.	TRBV7-8	CASSLWRGTNYGYTF	TGTGCCAGCAGCCTATGGAGGGGAACTAACTATGGCTACACCTTC
.	15	TRBJ1-2	TRBD1	TRBV6-5	CASSYQTGSGYGYTF	TGTGCCAGCAGTTACCAGACAGGGAGTGGCTATGGCTACACCTTC
few	15	TRBJ2-1	TRBD2	TRBV14	CASSLLAGGRNEQFF	TGTGCCAGCAGCCTGTTAGCGGGAGGGAGAAATGAGCAGTTCTTC
.	15	TRBJ1-2	TRBD1	TRBV10-1	CASSDQDRERVGYTF	TGCGCCAGCAGCGACCAGGACAGGGAGAGAGTTGGCTACACCTTC
.	16	TRBJ2-5	TRBD2	TRBV7-2	CASSHGLAGGQETQYF	TGTGCCAGCAGCCACGGACTAGCGGGAGGGCAAGAGACCCAGTACTTC
.	18	TRBJ2-7	TRBD2	TRBV27	CASSLAPATSGSIGEQYF	TGTGCCAGCAGTTTGGCGCCGGCGACTAGCGGGAGTATCGGCGAGCAGTACTTC
.	16	TRBJ2-1	.	TRBV24-1	CATSEQTVRPRGEQFF	TGTGCCACCAGTGAACAGACAGTCCGTCCTAGGGGTGAGCAGTTCTTC
.	12	TRBJ1-4	.	TRBV12-3/TRBV12-4	CASTLSDEKLFF	TGTGCCAGCACCCTGTCAGATGAAAAACTGTTTTTT
.	15	TRBJ1-5	.	TRBV7-2	CASSLDLYSNQPQHF	TGTGCCAGCAGCTTAGACCTCTATAGCAATCAGCCCCAGCATTTT
.	14	TRBJ2-2	TRBD2	TRBV6-5	CASSYSGGFGELFF	TGTGCCAGCAGTTACTCGGGAGGGTTCGGGGAGCTGTTTTTT
.	15	TRBJ2-1	TRBD2	TRBV7-2	CASSPAGSSYNEQFF	TGTGCCAGCAGTCCAGCGGGGAGCTCCTACAATGAGCAGTTCTTC
.	13	TRBJ2-1	.	TRBV20-1	CSASVSSYNEQFF	TGCAGTGCTAGTGTGAGTAGCTACAATGAGCAGTTCTTC
.	18	TRBJ2-1	TRBD2	TRBV4-3	CASSQDRLAGGVLNEQFF	TGCGCCAGCAGCCAAGATCGCTTAGCGGGAGGAGTTCTGAATGAGCAGTTCTTC
.	14	TRBJ1-2	.	TRBV4-3	CASSQWGGNYGYTF	TGCGCCAGCAGCCAATGGGGGGGGAACTATGGCTACACCTTC
.	13	TRBJ2-7	TRBD2	TRBV5-1	CASSWTSGYEQYF	TGCGCCAGCAGCTGGACTAGCGGCTACGAGCAGTACTTC
.	14	TRBJ1-5	TRBD1	TRBV6-1	CASKPTGDHQPQHF	TGTGCCAGCAAACCGACAGGGGACCATCAGCCCCAGCATTTT
.	13	TRBJ1-4	.	TRBV2	CASSEDGNKKLFF	TGTGCCAGCAGTGAAGACGGGAACAAAAAACTGTTTTTT
.	15	TRBJ2-2	.	TRBV28	CASKLDSLNTGELFF	TGTGCCAGCAAATTGGACAGCCTAAACACCGGGGAGCTGTTTTTT
.	13	TRBJ1-5	TRBD1	TRBV30	CAWSGGGRQPQHF	TGTGCCTGGAGTGGAGGGGGCCGTCAGCCCCAGCATTTT
.	14	TRBJ1-4	TRBD1	TRBV3-1/TRBV3-2	CASSQGTGAEKLFF	TGTGCCAGCAGCCAAGGGACAGGGGCCGAAAAACTGTTTTTT
.	16	TRBJ1-5	.	TRBV24-1	CATSDGLMGENQPQHF	TGTGCCACCAGTGATGGACTAATGGGAGAAAATCAGCCCCAGCATTTT
few	14	TRBJ1-4	.	TRBV5-1	CATSLSAGGEKLFF	TGCGCCACCTCCCTTTCGGCGGGGGGGGAAAAACTGTTTTTT
.	16	TRBJ1-2	.	TRBV19	CASTRRGARPSEGYTF	TGTGCCAGTACTCGACGGGGGGCAAGGCCCTCCGAGGGCTACACCTTC
few	14	TRBJ1-2	.	TRBV21-1	CASSKGDRGHGYTF	TGTGCCAGCAGCAAAGGGGACAGGGGGCATGGCTACACCTTC